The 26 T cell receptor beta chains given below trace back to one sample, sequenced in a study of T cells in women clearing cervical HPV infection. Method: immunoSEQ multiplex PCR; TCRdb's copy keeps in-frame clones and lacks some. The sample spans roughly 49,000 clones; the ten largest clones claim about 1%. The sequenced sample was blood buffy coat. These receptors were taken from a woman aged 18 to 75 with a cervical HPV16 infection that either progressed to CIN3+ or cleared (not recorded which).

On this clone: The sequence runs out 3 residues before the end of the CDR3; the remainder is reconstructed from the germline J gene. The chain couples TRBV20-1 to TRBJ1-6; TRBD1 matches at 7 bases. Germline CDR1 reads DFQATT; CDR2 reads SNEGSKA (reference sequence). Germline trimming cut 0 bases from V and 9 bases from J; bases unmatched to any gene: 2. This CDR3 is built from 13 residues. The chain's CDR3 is CSARDRGISPLHF. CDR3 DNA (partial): TGCAGTGCTAGAGACAGGGGGATTTCACCC.

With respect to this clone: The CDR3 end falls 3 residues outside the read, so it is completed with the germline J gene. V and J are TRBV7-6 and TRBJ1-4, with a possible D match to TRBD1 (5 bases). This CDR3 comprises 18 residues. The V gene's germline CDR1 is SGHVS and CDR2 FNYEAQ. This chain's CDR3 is CASSSGTSLVPGANVLFF. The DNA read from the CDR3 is TGTGCCAGCAGCTCCGGGACTAGCTTGGTCCCTGGGGCCAACGTA.

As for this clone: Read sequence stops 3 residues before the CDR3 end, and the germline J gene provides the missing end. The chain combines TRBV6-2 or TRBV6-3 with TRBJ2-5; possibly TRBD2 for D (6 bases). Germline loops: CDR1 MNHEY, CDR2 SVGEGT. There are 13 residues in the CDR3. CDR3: CATCGAGTDTQYF. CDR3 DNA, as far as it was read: TGTGCCACTTGCGGGGCCGGCACAGATACC.

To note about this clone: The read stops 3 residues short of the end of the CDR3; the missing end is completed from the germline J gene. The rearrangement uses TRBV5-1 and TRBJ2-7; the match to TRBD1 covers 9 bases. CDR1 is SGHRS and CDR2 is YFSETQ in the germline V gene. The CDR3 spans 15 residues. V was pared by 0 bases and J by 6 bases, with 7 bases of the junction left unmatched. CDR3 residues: CASSLVQGASGEQYF. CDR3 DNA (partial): TGCGCCAGCAGCTTGGTACAGGGGGCTTCTGGCGAG.

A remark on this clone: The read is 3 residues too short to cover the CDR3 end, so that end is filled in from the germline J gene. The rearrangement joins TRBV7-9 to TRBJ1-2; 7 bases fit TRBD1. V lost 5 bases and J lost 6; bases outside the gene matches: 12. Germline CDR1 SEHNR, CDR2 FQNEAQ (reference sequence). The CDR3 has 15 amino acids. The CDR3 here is CASSTVPGQINGYTF. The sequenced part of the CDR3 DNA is TGTGCCAGCAGCACCGTACCGGGACAGATTAATGGC.

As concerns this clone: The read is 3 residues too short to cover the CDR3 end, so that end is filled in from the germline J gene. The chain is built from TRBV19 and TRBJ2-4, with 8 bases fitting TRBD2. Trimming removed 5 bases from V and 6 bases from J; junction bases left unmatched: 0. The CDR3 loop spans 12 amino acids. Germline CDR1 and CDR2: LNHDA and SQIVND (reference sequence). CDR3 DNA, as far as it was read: TGTGCCAGTAGTCGGGGGGGAAACATT. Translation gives CASSRGGNI. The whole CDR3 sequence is CASSRGGNIQYF.

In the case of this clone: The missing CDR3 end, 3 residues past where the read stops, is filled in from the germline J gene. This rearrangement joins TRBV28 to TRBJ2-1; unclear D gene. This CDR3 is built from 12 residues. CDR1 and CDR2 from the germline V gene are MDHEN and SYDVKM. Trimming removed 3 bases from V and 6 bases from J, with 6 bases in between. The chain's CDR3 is CASSFGLNEQFF. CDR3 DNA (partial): TGTGCCAGCAGTTTTGGGCTCAATGAG. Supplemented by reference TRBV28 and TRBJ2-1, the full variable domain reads DVKVTQSSRYLVKRTGEKVFLECVQDMDHENMFWYRQDPGLGLRLIYFSYDVKMKEKGDIPEGYSVSREKKERFSLILESASTNQTSMYLCASSFGLNEQFFGPGTRLTVL.

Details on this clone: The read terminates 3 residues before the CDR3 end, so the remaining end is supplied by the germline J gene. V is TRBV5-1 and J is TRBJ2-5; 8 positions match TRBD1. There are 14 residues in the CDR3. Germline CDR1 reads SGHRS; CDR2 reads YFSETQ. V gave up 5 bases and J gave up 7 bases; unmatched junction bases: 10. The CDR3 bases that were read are TGCGCCAGCAGGAGGACAGGGATTACGGGGACC. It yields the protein CASRRTGITGT. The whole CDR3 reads CASRRTGITGTQYF.

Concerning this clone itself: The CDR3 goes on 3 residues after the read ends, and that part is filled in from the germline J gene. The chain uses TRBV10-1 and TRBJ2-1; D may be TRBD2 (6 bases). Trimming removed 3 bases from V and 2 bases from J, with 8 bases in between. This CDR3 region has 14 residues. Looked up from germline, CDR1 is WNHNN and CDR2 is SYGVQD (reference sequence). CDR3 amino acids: CASSDGGPYNEQFF. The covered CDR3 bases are TGCGCCAGCAGTGACGGGGGTCCCTACAATGAG.

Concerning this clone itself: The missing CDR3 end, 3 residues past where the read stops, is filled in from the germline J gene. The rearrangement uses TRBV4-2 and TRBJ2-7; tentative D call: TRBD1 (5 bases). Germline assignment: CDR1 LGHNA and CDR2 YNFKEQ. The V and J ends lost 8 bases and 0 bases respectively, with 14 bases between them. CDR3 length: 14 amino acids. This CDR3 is CASAPLDNSYEQYF. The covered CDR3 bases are TGTGCCAGCGCTCCCTTGGACAACTCCTACGAG.

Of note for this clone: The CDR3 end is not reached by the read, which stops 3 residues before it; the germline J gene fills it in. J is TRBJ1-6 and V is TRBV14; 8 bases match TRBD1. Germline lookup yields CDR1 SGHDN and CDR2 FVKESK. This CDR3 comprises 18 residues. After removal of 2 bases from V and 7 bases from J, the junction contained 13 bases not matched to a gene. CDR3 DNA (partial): TGTGCCAGCAGCCAACGTGCAGGGGGCTCCTTGCACAATTCACCC. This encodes CASSQRAGGSLHNSP. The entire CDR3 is CASSQRAGGSLHNSPLHF.

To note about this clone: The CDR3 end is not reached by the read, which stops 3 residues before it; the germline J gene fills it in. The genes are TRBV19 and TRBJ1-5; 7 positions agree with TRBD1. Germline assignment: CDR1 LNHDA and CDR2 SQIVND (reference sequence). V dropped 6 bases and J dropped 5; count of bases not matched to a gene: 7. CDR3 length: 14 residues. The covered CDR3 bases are TGTGCCAGTAGCGTGGAGGGGGCCGATCAGCCC. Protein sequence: CASSVEGADQP. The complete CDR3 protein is CASSVEGADQPQHF.

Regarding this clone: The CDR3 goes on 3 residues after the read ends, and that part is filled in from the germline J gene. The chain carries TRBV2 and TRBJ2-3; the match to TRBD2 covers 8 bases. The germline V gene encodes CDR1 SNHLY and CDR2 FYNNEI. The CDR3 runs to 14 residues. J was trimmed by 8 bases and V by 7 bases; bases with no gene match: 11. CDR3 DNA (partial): TGTGCCAGCATGGAATCGGCGGGGGGTGGTACG. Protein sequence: CASMESAGGGT. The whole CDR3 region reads CASMESAGGGTQYF.

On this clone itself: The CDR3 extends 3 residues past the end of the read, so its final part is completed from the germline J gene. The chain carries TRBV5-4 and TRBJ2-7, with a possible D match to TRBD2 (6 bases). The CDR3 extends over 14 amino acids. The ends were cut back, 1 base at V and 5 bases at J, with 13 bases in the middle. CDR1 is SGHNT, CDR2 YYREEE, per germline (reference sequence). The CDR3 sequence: CASSLQGTGDEQYF. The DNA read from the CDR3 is TGTGCCAGCAGCTTGCAGGGTACGGGGGACGAG.

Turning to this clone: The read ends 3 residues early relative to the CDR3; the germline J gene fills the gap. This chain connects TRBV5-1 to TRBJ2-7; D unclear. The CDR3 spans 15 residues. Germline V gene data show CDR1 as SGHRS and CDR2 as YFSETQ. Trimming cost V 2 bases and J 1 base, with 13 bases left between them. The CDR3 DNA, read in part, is TGCGCCAGCAGCTTCGAACAGAATCCATCCTACGAG. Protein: CASSFEQNPSYE. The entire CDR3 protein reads CASSFEQNPSYEQYF.

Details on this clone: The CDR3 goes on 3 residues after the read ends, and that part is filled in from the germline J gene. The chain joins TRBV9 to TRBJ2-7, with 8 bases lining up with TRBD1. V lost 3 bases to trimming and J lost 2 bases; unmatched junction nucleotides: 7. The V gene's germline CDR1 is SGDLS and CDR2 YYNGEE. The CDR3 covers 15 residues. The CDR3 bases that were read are TGTGCCAGCAGCGCAGACAGGGGATCAGCCTACGAG. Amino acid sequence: CASSADRGSAYE. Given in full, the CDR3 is CASSADRGSAYEQYF.

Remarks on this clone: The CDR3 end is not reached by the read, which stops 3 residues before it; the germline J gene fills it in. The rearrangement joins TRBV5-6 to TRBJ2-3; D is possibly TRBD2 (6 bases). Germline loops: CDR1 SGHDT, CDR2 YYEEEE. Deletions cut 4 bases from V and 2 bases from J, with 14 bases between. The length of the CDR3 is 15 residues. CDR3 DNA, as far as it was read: TGTGCCAGCAGCCTTTCGGGACTTTCCACAGATACG. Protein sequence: CASSLSGLSTDT. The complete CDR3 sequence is CASSLSGLSTDTQYF.

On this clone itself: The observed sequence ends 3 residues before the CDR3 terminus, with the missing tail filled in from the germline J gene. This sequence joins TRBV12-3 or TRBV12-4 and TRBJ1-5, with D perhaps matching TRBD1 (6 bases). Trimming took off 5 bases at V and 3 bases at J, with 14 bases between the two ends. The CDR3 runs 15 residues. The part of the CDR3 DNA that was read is TGTGCCAGCAGTCCCCTTTTGGGGGCCAATCAGCCC. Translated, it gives CASSPLLGANQP. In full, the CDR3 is CASSPLLGANQPQHF.

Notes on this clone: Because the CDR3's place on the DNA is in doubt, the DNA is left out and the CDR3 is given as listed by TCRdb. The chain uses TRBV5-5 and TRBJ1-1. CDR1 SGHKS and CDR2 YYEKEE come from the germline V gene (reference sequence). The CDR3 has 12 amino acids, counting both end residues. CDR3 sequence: CASSSSNYEAFF.

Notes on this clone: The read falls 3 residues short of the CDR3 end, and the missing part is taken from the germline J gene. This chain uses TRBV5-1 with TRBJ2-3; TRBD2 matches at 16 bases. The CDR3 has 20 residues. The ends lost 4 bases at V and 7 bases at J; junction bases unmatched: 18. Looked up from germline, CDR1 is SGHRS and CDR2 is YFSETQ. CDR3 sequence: CASSLALGQGLAGGQNTQYF. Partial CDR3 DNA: TGCGCCAGCAGCCTAGCCCTGGGACAGGGACTAGCGGGGGGGCAAAATACG.

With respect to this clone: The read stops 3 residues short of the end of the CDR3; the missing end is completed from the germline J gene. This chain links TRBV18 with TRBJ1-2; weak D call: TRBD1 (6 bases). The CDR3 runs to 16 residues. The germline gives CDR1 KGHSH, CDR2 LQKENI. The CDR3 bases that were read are TGTGCCAGCTCACCAACGGCGGGGGGCGGGTCCTACGAC. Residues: CASSPTAGGGSYD. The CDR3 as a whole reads CASSPTAGGGSYDYTF.

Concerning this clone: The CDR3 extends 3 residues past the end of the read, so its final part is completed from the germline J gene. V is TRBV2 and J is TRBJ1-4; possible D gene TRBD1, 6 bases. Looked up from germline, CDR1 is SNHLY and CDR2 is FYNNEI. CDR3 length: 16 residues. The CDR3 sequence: CASSSRGPSGANVLFF. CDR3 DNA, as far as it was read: TGTGCCAGCAGTTCCAGGGGACCCTCTGGGGCCAACGTA.

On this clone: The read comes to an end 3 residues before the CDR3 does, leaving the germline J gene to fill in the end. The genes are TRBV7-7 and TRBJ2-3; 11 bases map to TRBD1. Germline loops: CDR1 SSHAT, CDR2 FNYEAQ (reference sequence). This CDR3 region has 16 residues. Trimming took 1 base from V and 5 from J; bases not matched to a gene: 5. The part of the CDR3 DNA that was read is TGTGCCAGCAGCTTAGGGACAGGGGGCGAGGGAGATACG. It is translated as CASSLGTGGEGDT. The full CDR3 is CASSLGTGGEGDTQYF.

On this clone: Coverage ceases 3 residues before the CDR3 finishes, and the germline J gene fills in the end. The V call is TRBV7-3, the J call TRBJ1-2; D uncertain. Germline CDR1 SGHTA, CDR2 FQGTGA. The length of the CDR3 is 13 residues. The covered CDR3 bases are TGTGCCAGCAGCTCCTCTAGGTTCAATGAC. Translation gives CASSSSRFND. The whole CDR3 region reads CASSSSRFNDYTF.

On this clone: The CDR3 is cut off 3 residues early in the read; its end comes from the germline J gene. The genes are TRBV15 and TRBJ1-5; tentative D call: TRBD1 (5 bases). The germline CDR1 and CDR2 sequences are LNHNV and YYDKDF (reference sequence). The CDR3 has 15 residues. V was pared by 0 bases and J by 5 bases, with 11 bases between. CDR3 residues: CATSRDRQGYQPQHF. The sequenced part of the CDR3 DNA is TGTGCCACCAGCAGAGATCGGCAGGGTTATCAGCCC. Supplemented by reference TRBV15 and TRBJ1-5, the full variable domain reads DAMVIQNPRYQVTQFGKPVTLSCSQTLNHNVMYWYQQKSSQAPKLLFHYYDKDFNNEADTPDNFQSRRPNTSFCFLDIRSPGLGDTAMYLCATSRDRQGYQPQHFGDGTRLSIL.

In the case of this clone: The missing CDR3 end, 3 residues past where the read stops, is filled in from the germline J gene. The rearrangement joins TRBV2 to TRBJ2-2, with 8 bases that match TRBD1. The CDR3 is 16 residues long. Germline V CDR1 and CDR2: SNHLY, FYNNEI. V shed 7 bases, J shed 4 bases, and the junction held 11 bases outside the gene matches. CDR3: CASTLKPGGVTGELFF. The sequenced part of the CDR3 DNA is TGTGCCAGCACCTTAAAGCCAGGGGGCGTCACCGGGGAG.